This passage covers 9 T cell receptor beta chains from one sample sequenced in a study of beta chain features in type 1 diabetes. Expressed TCRB transcripts were sequenced after all isolated RNA was converted to cDNA. The assay was immunoSEQ multiplex PCR, and TCRdb's table has in-frame clones only and misses some. The table has 200,000 to 250,000 clones, 25% to 30% seen once. Sequencing was carried out using central memory CD4+ T cells from blood. The receptors were sampled from a young man in good health.

The chain employs TRBV7-8 and TRBJ2-1, with 13 bases that match TRBD2. V trimming: 5 bases; J trimming: 5 bases; junction bases outside the gene matches: 9. Germline V gene data show CDR1 as SGHVS and CDR2 as FQNEAQ. There are 17 residues in the CDR3. CDR3 residues: CASSRRGLAGYHNEQFF. DNA for the CDR3: TGTGCCAGCAGCCGCCGGGGACTAGCGGGATACCACAATGAGCAGTTCTTC.

The count of this clone is one. This rearrangement joins TRBV6-5 to TRBJ2-1; TRBD2 matches 8 bases. V dropped 8 bases and J dropped 7; count of bases not matched to a gene: 13. Germline V gene sequence: CDR1 MNHEY, CDR2 SVGAGI. The CDR3 extends over 15 amino acids. CDR3 DNA: TGTGCCAGCCAGTCGGCGGGAGGAAAGGTAAATGAGCAGTTCTTC. Its translation is CASQSAGGKVNEQFF.

This clone was counted between two and nine times. Other DNA sequences in the sample encode the same CDR3. CDR3 in DNA: TGCAGCGTAAGAGTGGCTAGTAGAGGCGATACGCAGTATTTT. This gives the protein CSVRVASRGDTQYF. The J gene is TRBJ2-3, the V gene TRBV29-1; D not resolved. This CDR3 region has 14 residues. The germline V gene has CDR1 SQVTM and CDR2 ANQGSEA. The V and J ends lost 6 bases and 6 bases respectively, with 19 bases between them.

This clone was recorded a few times. The chain employs TRBV29-1 and TRBJ2-7; 8 bases map to TRBD1. The CDR3 covers 14 residues. Losses at the gene ends were 5 bases for V and 5 bases for J; bases not matched to a gene: 11. CDR1 and CDR2 (germline): SQVTM, ANQGSEA. This chain's CDR3 is CSVRNRTGLHEQYF. In DNA form, the CDR3 reads TGCAGCGTTCGGAACCGGACAGGGCTCCACGAGCAGTACTTC.

The chain employs TRBV5-4 and TRBJ2-3; 11 bases are a match to TRBD2. Trimming removed 0 bases from V and 4 bases from J; junction bases left unmatched: 4. Germline V CDR1 and CDR2: SGHNT, YYREEE (reference sequence). This CDR3 spans 16 amino acids. CDR3: CASSLALAGAADTQYF. The CDR3 DNA reads as TGTGCCAGCAGCTTGGCACTAGCGGGAGCCGCAGATACGCAGTATTTT.

The CDR3 loop is CASRRDRGQEQYF. CDR3 in DNA: TGTGCCAGCAGACGGGACAGGGGGCAGGAGCAGTACTTC. This chain joins TRBV11-1 and TRBJ2-7; 12 bases agree with TRBD1. This CDR3 comprises 13 residues. The V segment lost 6 bases and the J segment 7 bases; nucleotides outside the gene matches: 4. Germline values: CDR1 SGHAT, CDR2 FQDESV (reference sequence).

This chain joins TRBV5-4 and TRBJ2-5; D not resolved. This CDR3 contains 15 residues. CDR1 is SGHNT, CDR2 YYREEE, per germline (reference sequence). Trimming stripped 1 base from V and 1 base from J, with 11 bases between. CDR3 in DNA: TGTGCCAGCAGCTTGTTCAGCCGCGTCCAAGAGACCCAGTACTTC. This gives the protein CASSLFSRVQETQYF.

Here the CDR3 DNA reads TGCAGCGTTGAAGATCTGCAGAGACTTCAGGACGGCTACACCTTC. Amino acids: CSVEDLQRLQDGYTF. V gene TRBV29-1 combines with J gene TRBJ1-2; D remains ambiguous. Germline V gene lookup returns CDR1 SQVTM and CDR2 ANQGSEA. The V end was cut by 0 bases, the J end by 8 bases, with 19 bases between. The length of the CDR3 is 15 residues. Filled out from reference TRBV29-1 and TRBJ1-2, the complete variable domain reads SAVISQKPSRDICQRGTSLTIQCQVDSQVTMMFWYRQQPGQSLTLIATANQGSEATYESGFVIDKFPISRPNLTFSTLTVSNMSPEDSSIYLCSVEDLQRLQDGYTFGSGTRLTVV.

This clone appeared a few times. The genes are TRBV6-6 and TRBJ2-5; the D gene could be TRBD1 or TRBD2 (5 bases each). CDR1 MNHNY and CDR2 SVGAGI come from the germline V gene (reference sequence). V lost 1 base, J lost 3 bases, and 12 bases lay in between. The CDR3 is made up of 15 amino acids. The CDR3 DNA follows: TGTGCCAGCAGTTACTTCGGGGACGGGAAAGAGACCCAGTACTTC. This encodes CASSYFGDGKETQYF.